This T cell receptor beta chain was profiled in a study of blood T cell repertoires in COVID-19. Study-level background: Italy, Spain and the United States were the sources of the convalescent and acute COVID-19 samples.

This CDR3 region has 14 residues. Trimming stripped 3 bases from V and 0 bases from J, with 9 bases between. Germline loops: CDR1 LGHDT, CDR2 YNNKEL (reference sequence). Using immunoSEQ multiplex PCR, the repertoire was profiled, and TCRdb retains in-frame clones only, with some absent. The data hold about 20,000 clones, with approximately 88% observed a single time. This sequence joins TRBV3-1 (or the pseudogene TRBV3-2) and TRBJ2-7; the D gene is possibly TRBD2 (5 bases). This receptor was obtained from a woman in her thirties who had recovered from COVID-19. Sample: PBMCs or T cells enriched from blood (not recorded which). In nucleotides, the CDR3 is TGTGCCAGCAGCCACGCGGCGGGCTCCTACGAGCAGTACTTC. Translated, it gives CASSHAAGSYEQYF.